Listed here is a single T cell receptor (beta chain). This clonotype has ten or more counts. The clone's antigen remains unknown. No much larger clone exists at a distance of one base, and base qualities are not known. This sample was taken from a study of T cells after yellow fever vaccination (dated by TCRdb to about 2019). In the study overall: Libraries from fractions with low cell numbers were prepared with the SMART-Seq v4 Ultra Low Input RNA kit. To follow T-cell clones before and after both primary and booster YFV17D yellow fever vaccination, bulk TCR alpha and beta repertoires underwent longitudinal sequencing. Two healthy male donors, one aged 18 to 30 and one aged 30 to 40 years, made up the cohort. Bulk PBMC replicates and cell subsets were isolated from blood drawn at multiple timepoints before and after both primary and secondary immunization.

What the study reported, not specific to this receptor: Only a couple of donors were included in the study, so the extent to which the findings can be generalized is limited. Most clones expanded after primary vaccination were re-detected after the booster (almost 98% of CD4 and approximately 85% of CD8), suggesting broad memory maintenance. The secondary T-cell response was found to be weaker but faster than the primary response, with a peak reached on day 5 rather than on day 15. A small fraction of clonotypes showed up in both the CD4 and CD8 compartments, probably as a result of convergent recombination. FACS-sorted repertoires could contain abundant contaminating clonotypes from the bulk population, so computational filtering was required.

In the germline V gene (reference sequence), CDR1 corresponds to LGHDT and CDR2 to YNNKEL. The CDR3 runs 13 residues from the cysteine to the phenylalanine. Here the CDR3 DNA is all that survives: 39 bases in frame from base 1. V is cut by 1 base and J by 2 bases, and the space between the germline ends is 3 bases. TCR cDNA was made using 5'RACE template switching, a step that added a universal primer site and unique molecular identifiers. Priming for cDNA synthesis came from both the TCR alpha and TCR beta constant segments. Library amplification involved two PCR steps, and the second step added sample barcodes and sequencing adapters. Sequencing of libraries was done on Illumina HiSeq 2500 (2x100 bp) or NovaSeq (2x150 bp). The original pipeline was this. MIGEC was used to demultiplex reads and collapse the reads into UMI consensus sequences, and MiXCR was used for V(D)J alignment. Vaccine-responding clonotypes were identified with edgeR using replicate PBMC samples, with FDR below 0.01 and a log2 fold change above 5 up to day 15 being required. Each bulk clonotype received a CD4 or CD8 identity based on whether the sequenced CD4 or CD8 repertoire contained that clonotype at higher abundance. The raw public data were reprocessed by TCRdb itself: fastp quality trimming at Q25, MiXCR clonotype calling, in-frame beta chains only. Rows matching on CDR3 protein sequence are summarized as one entry with the most common DNA and genes. The V and J calls, along with clone size, are taken from TCRdb and not from the paper's own processing. This sample has tens of thousands of distinct CDR3 sequences in its table, and 6.5% to 8% of those were observed once. In total, the top ten clones hold 30% to 45% of the sample.

Per the publication, the treatment or condition label means: live attenuated yellow fever vaccine strain. A standard Ficoll-Paque protocol was used to isolate PBMCs from peripheral blood. Dynabeads CD4 and CD8 positive selection kits were used to isolate the CD4 and CD8 T-cell fractions. TriZol was used to extract RNA from bulk PBMCs, CD4 and CD8 fractions, and dextramer-positive and dextramer-negative fractions. This TCR was sampled from a man younger than 40 who received the YFV17D yellow fever vaccine. This specimen consisted of CD8+ T cells sorted from PBMCs, obtained 15 days after the yellow fever booster vaccination. The rearranged chain carries TRBV3-1 and TRBJ2-1; the D segment cannot be called with confidence. The CDR3 has the sequence CASSQGTYNEQFF. Read as DNA, the sequence is TGTGCCAGCAGCCAAGGGACCTACAATGAGCAGTTCTTC.